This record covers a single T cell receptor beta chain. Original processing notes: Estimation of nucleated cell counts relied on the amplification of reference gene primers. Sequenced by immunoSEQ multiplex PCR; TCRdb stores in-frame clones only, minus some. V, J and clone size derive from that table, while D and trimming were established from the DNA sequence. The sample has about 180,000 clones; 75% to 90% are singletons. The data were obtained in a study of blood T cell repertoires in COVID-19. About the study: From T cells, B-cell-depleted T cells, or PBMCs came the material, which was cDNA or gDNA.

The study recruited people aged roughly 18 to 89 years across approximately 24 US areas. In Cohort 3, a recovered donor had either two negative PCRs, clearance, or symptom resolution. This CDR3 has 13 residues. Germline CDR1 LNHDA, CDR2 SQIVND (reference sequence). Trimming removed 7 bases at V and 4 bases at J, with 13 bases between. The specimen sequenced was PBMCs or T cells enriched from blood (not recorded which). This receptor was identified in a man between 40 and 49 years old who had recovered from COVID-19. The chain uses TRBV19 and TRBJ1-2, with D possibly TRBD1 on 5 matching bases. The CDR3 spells CASMGPLAYGYTF. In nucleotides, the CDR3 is TGTGCCAGTATGGGGCCGTTGGCCTATGGCTACACCTTC.